This entry describes one TCR beta chain. Its antigen is not identified. This specimen comes from a study of CD8 T cells in Susac syndrome. Study-level results: The number of Susac-specific public clones found was roughly 16 in total CD8+ repertoires and a few in CD8+ TEMRA repertoires.

Germline CDR1 LGHNA, CDR2 YNFKEQ. V was pared by 3 bases and J by 9 bases, with 18 bases between. CDR3 length equals 16 residues. With random hexamers, roughly 0.45 to 1 ug RNA was reverse transcribed. Amplification of TCR beta CDR3 used immunoSEQ multiplex PCR across 54 Vbeta and 13 Jbeta. Each CDR3 protein gets one entry after TCRdb re-called the immunoSEQ multiplex PCR reads with MiXCR. The data show 75,000 or so distinct CDR3 sequences, 94% seen once. This TCR came from a human donor with Susac syndrome. V and J are TRBV4-2 and TRBJ1-6; D possibly corresponds to TRBD1 (5 bases). Specimen: CD8+ T cells from PBMCs. The CDR3 DNA sequence: TGTGCCAGCAGCCAGCTCCCGCCCGGGGGTAGTTCACCCCTCCACTTT. Amino acid sequence: CASSQLPPGGSSPLHF.